These 19 T cell receptor beta chains share one sample of origin, sequenced in a study of T-cell reconstitution after alpha-beta-depleted transplantation in children. Unique molecular identifiers were incorporated during preparation of the TCRbeta library. TCRdb reanalysed the PCR reads using MiXCR and keeps one entry per CDR3 protein. This table holds some 830,000 distinct CDR3 sequences, 15% to 20% found once. The starting material was PBMCs, mostly from graft donor cells, obtained 360 days after TCRalphabeta/CD19-depleted stem cell transplant. These receptors all come from a male patient under 18 who had a stem cell transplant for acute lymphoblastic leukemia, so the T cells may come from the graft donor.

This chain links TRBV10-3 with TRBJ1-6; 7 positions agree with TRBD1. V trimming: 6 bases; J trimming: 10 bases; junction bases outside the gene matches: 15. Germline values: CDR1 ENHRY, CDR2 SYGVKD. This CDR3 comprises 16 residues. This CDR3 reads CAISASVTGRGSPLHF. The CDR3 DNA sequence: TGTGCCATCAGCGCTTCCGTGACAGGGCGCGGGTCACCCCTCCACTTT.

This clonotype was observed a few times. CDR3 DNA: TGTGCCAGCCCGACAGGGCCCCATGTCCACAATGAGCAGTTCTTC. Translation gives CASPTGPHVHNEQFF. V is TRBV9 and J is TRBJ2-1; 7 bases are shared with TRBD1. Germline V gene lookup returns CDR1 SGDLS and CDR2 YYNGEE. The V gene end was trimmed by 7 bases and the J gene end by 5 bases; junction bases not matched to a gene: 12. The CDR3 totals 15 residues.

This clonotype was seen a few times. The V call is TRBV18, the J call TRBJ2-7; D possibly corresponds to TRBD2 (6 bases). With 5 bases removed from V and 1 base from J, the gap between germline ends came to 12 bases. The CDR3 length is 14 residues. Per germline, CDR1 KGHSH and CDR2 LQKENI. The CDR3 sequence: CASSTGGGSYEQYF. The CDR3 DNA reads as TGTGCCAGCTCAACCGGGGGTGGATCCTACGAGCAGTACTTC.

This chain connects TRBV10-3 to TRBJ2-1; no reliable D call. V shed 2 bases and J shed 7 bases, with 6 bases lying between them. In germline, CDR1 is ENHRY, CDR2 SYGVKD. The CDR3 length is 12 residues. The CDR3 DNA reads TGTGCCATCAGTGAGAAGGGAAATGAGCAGTTCTTC. Translated, it gives CAISEKGNEQFF.

This clonotype was recorded at least ten times. The V and J genes are TRBV11-2 and TRBJ2-1; D might be TRBD1 or TRBD2, each matching 7 bases. V lost 7 bases to trimming and J lost 0 bases, with 16 bases between them. This CDR3 is built from 16 residues. Germline V lookup: CDR1 SGHAT, CDR2 FQNNGV. The CDR3 DNA sequence: TGTGCCAGCATTCCTCAGGGGGGGGGCTCCTACAATGAGCAGTTCTTC. This encodes CASIPQGGGSYNEQFF.

This clonotype was observed a handful of times. The CDR3 nucleotides are TGTGCCATCAGTGAGTTGGGGACTAGCGGGAGGAACTACAATGAGCAGTTCTTC. Amino acids: CAISELGTSGRNYNEQFF. The chain employs TRBV10-3 and TRBJ2-1; 15 bases agree with TRBD2. With V trimmed by 1 base and J by 3 bases, 4 bases remained unmatched. Germline CDR1 and CDR2: ENHRY and SYGVKD. The CDR3 covers 18 residues.

The V gene is TRBV7-8, the J gene TRBJ1-2; D possibly corresponds to TRBD1 (5 bases). The CDR3 has 15 residues. V lost 1 base, J lost 8 bases, and 17 bases lay in between. Germline V CDR1 and CDR2: SGHVS, FQNEAQ. This CDR3 is CASSLGADRGRGYTF. CDR3 in DNA: TGTGCCAGCAGCTTAGGCGCTGACCGGGGCCGGGGCTACACCTTC.

The rearrangement links TRBV11-1 to TRBJ2-1, with TRBD2 matching 8 bases. The CDR3 consists of 18 residues. Germline CDR1 SGHAT, CDR2 FQDESV (reference sequence). V shed 0 bases and J 2 bases; nucleotides not matched to a gene: 9. CDR3 in amino acids: CASSLASQREFPYNEQFF. The DNA for the CDR3 is TGTGCCAGCAGCTTAGCCTCCCAGCGGGAGTTCCCCTACAATGAGCAGTTCTTC. The variable domain in full, with the rest retrieved from reference TRBV11-1 and TRBJ2-1, is EAEVAQSPRYKITEKSQAVAFWCDPISGHATLYWYRQILGQGPELLVQFQDESVVDDSQLPKDRFSAERLKGVDSTLKIQPAELGDSAMYLCASSLASQREFPYNEQFFGPGTRLTVL.

The chain joins TRBV12-3 or TRBV12-4 to TRBJ2-7, with D hard to call. This CDR3 has 11 amino acids. V gave up 6 bases and J gave up 6 bases, with 9 bases separating them. In DNA form, the CDR3 reads TGTGCCAGCAGCAGAGGTAGCGAGCAGTACTTC. This sequence encodes CASSRGSEQYF.

This rearrangement joins TRBV4-2 to TRBJ1-1; TRBD1 is a possible D gene (6 bases). V lost 2 bases and J 4 bases, leaving 11 bases between the germline ends. Germline CDR1 and CDR2: LGHNA and YNFKEQ. This CDR3 has 14 amino acids. This CDR3 is CASSQYRVATEAFF. The CDR3 nucleotides are TGTGCCAGCAGCCAATACAGGGTCGCCACTGAAGCTTTCTTT.

The chain couples TRBV4-2 to TRBJ2-2; TRBD1 or TRBD2 may be the D gene (5 bases each). Trimming removed 3 bases at V and 2 bases at J, with 10 bases between. CDR3 length: 15 residues. Germline V CDR1 and CDR2: LGHNA, YNFKEQ. CDR3 DNA: TGTGCCAGCAGCCATCGGGGACGCAACACCGGGGAGCTGTTTTTT. This codes for CASSHRGRNTGELFF.

The chain is built from TRBV12-3 or TRBV12-4 and TRBJ2-3; the match to TRBD2 covers 11 bases. Trimming took 2 bases from V and 2 from J; bases not matched to a gene: 15. The CDR3 is 20 amino acids. The CDR3 reads CASSLMAPLAGGPVTDTQYF. The CDR3 DNA reads TGTGCCAGCAGTTTAATGGCCCCGTTAGCGGGAGGGCCCGTCACAGATACGCAGTATTTT.

Only a few counts were recorded for this clonotype. The chain uses TRBV7-3 and TRBJ2-2; D not resolved. CDR1 and CDR2 from the germline V gene are SGHTA and FQGTGA. The CDR3 loop spans 14 amino acids. Trimming pared 3 bases from V and 5 bases from J, leaving 10 bases between. Written as DNA, the CDR3 is TGTGCCAGCAGCTTCACTCACCGGACCGGGGAGCTGTTTTTT. It yields the protein CASSFTHRTGELFF.

This clonotype was seen a few times. A read error is possible here, since a much larger clone lies one base away. The J gene is TRBJ2-7, the V gene TRBV13; D unresolved. The CDR3 consists of 12 residues. Germline V gives CDR1 PRHDT, CDR2 FYEKMQ (reference sequence). V was shortened by 5 bases and J by 4 bases, with 9 bases between the two germline ends. As DNA, the CDR3 is TGTGCCAGCAGCCAGCAGATGTACGAGCAGTACTTC. Translating it yields CASSQQMYEQYF.

This clonotype appeared a few times. J is TRBJ2-1 and V is TRBV2; D is perhaps TRBD2 (6 bases). V shed 6 bases and J shed 10 bases, with 19 bases lying between them. CDR1 SNHLY and CDR2 FYNNEI come from the germline V gene. CDR3 size: 14 residues. CDR3 in amino acids: CASRATRVGGEQFF. DNA of the CDR3: TGTGCCAGCAGGGCGACTAGGGTCGGGGGAGAGCAGTTCTTC.

This clonotype appeared many times. The rearrangement joins TRBV27 to TRBJ2-1; the D call may be TRBD1 or TRBD2 (6 bases each). V was shortened by 3 bases and J by 6 bases, with 9 bases between the two germline ends. The CDR3 spans 13 residues. Germline CDR1 reads MNHEY; CDR2 reads SMNVEV (reference sequence). The CDR3 sequence is CASSFGGLNEQFF. The CDR3 DNA sequence: TGTGCCAGCAGTTTCGGGGGCCTCAATGAGCAGTTCTTC.

This rearrangement joins TRBV11-3 to TRBJ2-2; 10 nucleotides line up with TRBD1. There are 16 residues in the CDR3. Germline V lookup: CDR1 SGHNT, CDR2 YENEEA. J lost 5 bases, V lost 4 bases, and 7 bases had no gene match. CDR3 nucleotide sequence: TGTGCCAGCAGCTCCCGGGACAGGGGCTGGACCGGGGAGCTGTTTTTT. Its translation is CASSSRDRGWTGELFF.

The genes are TRBV20-1 and TRBJ2-1, with D possibly TRBD2 on 6 matching bases. The CDR3 totals 14 residues. Per the germline V gene, CDR1 is DFQATT and CDR2 is SNEGSKA (reference sequence). CDR3 in DNA: TGCGGTGGGGAGGACGGAAGCTCCTACAATGAGCAGTTCTTC. Translated: CGGEDGSSYNEQFF.

In this sample, this clonotype turned up a few times. This sequence joins TRBV5-1 and TRBJ1-2, with unresolved D. The ends were cut back, 0 bases at V and 1 base at J, with 7 bases in the middle. Germline V gene lookup returns CDR1 SGHRS and CDR2 YFSETQ. The CDR3 length is 14 residues. CDR3 nucleotides: TGCGCCAGCAGCTTGGAAGATTTTAACTATGGCTACACCTTC. Translated, it gives CASSLEDFNYGYTF.